This T cell receptor beta chain came from a study of beta chain features in type 1 diabetes. The CDR3 covers 12 residues. Trimming shortened V by 1 base and J by 3 bases, and 3 bases separated the two germline ends. Germline CDR1 SGHAT, CDR2 FQNNGV. Expressed TCRB transcripts got sequenced, as all isolated RNA was reverse transcribed. The method was immunoSEQ multiplex PCR; TCRdb's version includes in-frame clones alone and lacks a portion of them. The sample yields about 40,000 clones, 45% to 50% seen once. Comment on this clone: This sample also contains other DNA sequences that code for the same CDR3.

The sample comprised central memory CD4+ T cells from blood. The J gene is TRBJ1-1, the V gene TRBV11-2; D is uncertain. This clonotype was sampled from a woman aged 18-30 years in good health. The CDR3 protein is CASSLGDTEAFF. The CDR3 nucleotides are TGTGCCAGCAGCTTAGGAGACACTGAAGCTTTCTTT.